The 31 T cell receptor beta chains below all came from one sample that was sequenced in a study of blood T cell repertoires in COVID-19. Produced via immunoSEQ multiplex PCR; TCRdb's table is partial and in-frame only. This sample carries 250,000 or so clones, approximately 86% of them seen once, and the ten largest clones take roughly 8.5%. The sequencing sample was made of peripheral blood. The receptors stem from a man aged 35-49 years with active or convalescent COVID-19.

V is TRBV7-6 and J is TRBJ1-2; perhaps TRBD1 as D (5 bases). Per the germline V gene, CDR1 is SGHVS and CDR2 is FNYEAQ. The CDR3 runs to 15 residues. Trimming took off 1 base at V and 4 bases at J, with 13 bases between the two ends. CDR3 DNA: TGTGCCAGCAGCTTAGGGGGGGACGGAGGCTATGGCTACACCTTC. Translating gives CASSLGGDGGYGYTF.

V and J are TRBV9 and TRBJ2-2; D is ambiguous. CDR1 SGDLS and CDR2 YYNGEE come from the germline V gene. The CDR3 consists of 13 residues. V was trimmed by 3 bases and J by 5 bases, leaving 8 bases between them. The CDR3: CASSAGLTGELFF. The CDR3 DNA is TGTGCCAGCAGCGCCGGGTTAACCGGGGAGCTGTTTTTT.

The V gene is TRBV6-5, the J gene TRBJ2-7, with D tentatively TRBD1 (6 bases). The germline CDR1 and CDR2 sequences are MNHEY and SVGAGI. The CDR3 runs 13 residues. Trimming cost V 6 bases and J 3 bases, with 12 bases left between them. The CDR3 DNA is TGTGCCAGCAGCTCACAGGGCCTCTACGAGCAGTACTTC. It specifies CASSSQGLYEQYF.

With regard to this clone: This sample includes further DNA sequences coding for the same CDR3. The genes are TRBV9 and TRBJ2-1; 7 positions agree with TRBD2. With 0 bases clipped from V and 0 bases from J, the junction kept 3 bases outside the gene matches. Germline V lookup: CDR1 SGDLS, CDR2 YYNGEE. This CDR3 has 16 amino acids. CDR3 bases: TGTGCCAGCAGCGTAGGCGGGAGTGGCTCCTACAATGAGCAGTTCTTC. Amino acid sequence: CASSVGGSGSYNEQFF. Supplemented by reference TRBV9 and TRBJ2-1, the full variable domain reads DSGVTQTPKHLITATGQRVTLRCSPRSGDLSVYWYQQSLDQGLQFLIQYYNGEERAKGNILERFSAQQFPDLHSELNLSSLELGDSALYFCASSVGGSGSYNEQFFGPGTRLTVL.

This chain connects TRBV27 to TRBJ2-7; TRBD2 matches at 7 bases. Unmatched junction bases numbered 8, after V lost 3 bases and J lost 3 bases. Germline V gives CDR1 MNHEY, CDR2 SMNVEV (reference sequence). The CDR3 spans 15 residues. CDR3 sequence reads: CASSFEAGSFYEQYF. The CDR3, as DNA: TGTGCCAGCAGTTTCGAAGCGGGATCTTTCTACGAGCAGTACTTC.

This clone was found a few times. This sequence joins TRBV7-9 and TRBJ2-1, with TRBD2 as a possible D gene (5 bases). The germline CDR1 and CDR2 sequences are SEHNR and FQNEAQ (reference sequence). Trimming took off 2 bases at V and 10 bases at J, with 9 bases between the two ends. The CDR3 contains 12 residues. The CDR3 DNA sequence: TGTGCCAGCAGCTTATTTAGCGAGGAGCAGTTCTTC. Its translation: CASSLFSEEQFF.

The genes are TRBV19 and TRBJ2-2; 8 bases align to TRBD1. The CDR3 is 14 residues long. Germline V gene data show CDR1 as LNHDA and CDR2 as SQIVND (reference sequence). Losses at the gene ends were 5 bases for V and 6 bases for J; bases not matched to a gene: 5. The CDR3, as DNA: TGTGCCAGTAGTCCCCGACAGGGGTCCGGGGAGCTGTTTTTT. Translation gives CASSPRQGSGELFF.

This chain links TRBV5-1 with TRBJ1-2; no firm D call. CDR1 is SGHRS and CDR2 is YFSETQ in the germline V gene. Between the trimmed V and J ends, which lost 4 bases and 6 bases, there was a span of 13 bases. The CDR3 is 13 residues long. Here the CDR3 DNA reads TGCGCCAGCAGCGCAGGCCCGTTGGATGGCTACACCTTC. It specifies CASSAGPLDGYTF.

A single count supports this clone. The chain uses TRBV29-1 and TRBJ1-2, with D maybe TRBD1 (5 bases). CDR3 length: 14 residues. Trimming shortened V by 4 bases and J by 10 bases, and 22 bases separated the two germline ends. Germline assignment: CDR1 SQVTM and CDR2 ANQGSEA. CDR3: CSVGGRGRDFDYTF. CDR3 sequence (DNA): TGCAGCGTTGGGGGGAGGGGTCGCGACTTTGACTACACCTTC.

The chain recombines TRBV2 with TRBJ2-1; the D gene is possibly TRBD2 (6 bases). This CDR3 spans 15 amino acids. Between the trimmed V and J ends, which lost 1 base and 5 bases, there was a span of 12 bases. The germline V gene encodes CDR1 SNHLY and CDR2 FYNNEI. In DNA form, the CDR3 reads TGTGCCAGCAGTGAAGGAGGGACGGGAGACAATGAGCAGTTCTTC. Amino acids: CASSEGGTGDNEQFF.

This clone was seen more than once but under ten times. The same CDR3 arises from other DNA sequences in this sample as well. The chain links TRBV19 to TRBJ1-2; TRBD1 might be the D (6 bases). Trimming took off 11 bases at V and 4 bases at J, with 20 bases between the two ends. Germline CDR1 and CDR2: LNHDA and SQIVND (reference sequence). This CDR3 region has 14 residues. The CDR3, as DNA: TGTGCCCCCCCGGTGGGGGCAGGTTCCTATGGCTACACCTTC. It encodes CAPPVGAGSYGYTF.

This rearrangement joins TRBV2 to TRBJ2-7; D might be TRBD2 (5 bases). The V gene's germline CDR1 is SNHLY and CDR2 FYNNEI. The CDR3 is 14 amino acids. V was shortened by 6 bases and J by 1 base, with 13 bases between the two germline ends. DNA for the CDR3: TGTGCCAGCAGACGCTCCGGGGTGTCCTACGAGCAGTACTTC. This encodes CASRRSGVSYEQYF.

The chain is built from TRBV28 and TRBJ2-7; 8 bases align to TRBD2. This CDR3 comprises 14 residues. The V gene end was trimmed by 6 bases and the J gene end by 4 bases; junction bases not matched to a gene: 8. Per germline, CDR1 MDHEN and CDR2 SYDVKM. CDR3 sequence: CASRTGTSRYEQYF. DNA of the CDR3: TGTGCCAGCAGAACCGGGACTAGTAGGTACGAGCAGTACTTC.

This clone has more than one count but fewer than ten. This chain links TRBV7-9 with TRBJ2-1, with 12 bases lining up with TRBD2. The germline CDR1 and CDR2 sequences are SEHNR and FQNEAQ (reference sequence). The CDR3 runs to 16 residues. The J segment lost 7 bases and the V segment lost 5 bases, leaving 9 bases of the junction unmatched. CDR3 amino acids: CASSPRLAGESNEQFF. In nucleotides, the CDR3 is TGTGCCAGCAGCCCCCGACTAGCGGGAGAAAGTAATGAGCAGTTCTTC.

The rearrangement uses TRBV11-1 and TRBJ2-7, with D possibly matching TRBD1 (6 bases). CDR3 length: 13 residues. Germline CDR1 SGHAT, CDR2 FQDESV (reference sequence). The V end was cut by 5 bases, the J end by 6 bases, with 14 bases between. The CDR3 protein is CASSQTGYGEQYF. CDR3 nucleotide sequence: TGTGCCAGCAGCCAAACAGGGTACGGCGAGCAGTACTTC.

The chain combines TRBV5-4 with TRBJ2-7; 9 bases are shared with TRBD1. Germline loops: CDR1 SGHNT, CDR2 YYREEE (reference sequence). The CDR3 runs to 14 residues. The J segment lost 6 bases and the V segment lost 4 bases, leaving 8 bases of the junction unmatched. CDR3: CASSVSGQGLEQYF. CDR3 DNA: TGTGCCAGCAGCGTATCGGGACAGGGCCTCGAGCAGTACTTC.

The V gene is TRBV4-1, the J gene TRBJ1-3, with 8 nucleotides matching TRBD1. V gave up 4 bases and J gave up 5 bases; unmatched junction bases: 10. The germline CDR1 and CDR2 sequences are MGHRA and YSYEKL. The CDR3 consists of 16 residues. The CDR3 region is CASSPADRAYRNTIYF. CDR3 coding DNA: TGCGCCAGCAGCCCCGCGGACAGGGCGTACCGAAACACCATATATTTT.

The V call is TRBV19, the J call TRBJ1-5; D gene unclear. The CDR3 is 14 amino acids. Looked up from germline, CDR1 is LNHDA and CDR2 is SQIVND (reference sequence). The V end lost 5 bases, the J end lost 0 bases, and 8 bases lay between the germline ends. The DNA of the CDR3 is TGTGCCAGTAGTCCCACGGGTAGCAATCAGCCCCAGCATTTT. It encodes CASSPTGSNQPQHF.

This chain joins TRBV19 and TRBJ2-7, with a tentative D call TRBD1 (5 bases). The length of the CDR3 is 14 residues. Per the germline V gene, CDR1 is LNHDA and CDR2 is SQIVND (reference sequence). V was shortened by 3 bases and J by 0 bases, with 9 bases between the two germline ends. Here the CDR3 reads CASSIQGPSYEQYF. CDR3 coding DNA: TGTGCCAGTAGTATCCAGGGCCCCTCCTACGAGCAGTACTTC.

This chain links TRBV19 with TRBJ2-3, with TRBD2 matching 10 bases. The CDR3 length is 13 residues. CDR1 and CDR2 (germline): LNHDA, SQIVND (reference sequence). V shed 8 bases, J shed 3 bases, and the junction held 2 bases outside the gene matches. The DNA for the CDR3 is TGTGCCAGTGCTAGCGGGAGTACAGATACGCAGTATTTT. Protein product: CASASGSTDTQYF.

The CDR3, as DNA: TGTGCCAGCAGCTTAGAGACAGGGCATAATCAGCCCCAGCATTTT. This sequence encodes CASSLETGHNQPQHF. The gene calls are TRBV7-6 and TRBJ1-5, with 7 bases aligning to TRBD1. CDR1 and CDR2 from the germline V gene are SGHVS and FNYEAQ. This CDR3 is built from 15 residues. V trimming: 1 base; J trimming: 4 bases; junction bases outside the gene matches: 4.

This chain connects TRBV29-1 to TRBJ1-2; tentatively, D is TRBD1 (6 bases). The germline CDR1 and CDR2 sequences are SQVTM and ANQGSEA. Trimming removed 7 bases from V and 5 bases from J, with 20 bases in between. The CDR3 extends over 14 amino acids. In DNA form, the CDR3 reads TGCAGCGGCCTGCAAGCGGGGGCACGGTATGGCTACACCTTC. It codes for CSGLQAGARYGYTF.

About this clone itself: The junction and the germline gene differ at one end; a read error may be behind it. The chain employs TRBV18 and TRBJ2-1, with D possibly being TRBD1 (6 bases). This CDR3 has 11 amino acids. Germline V gene data show CDR1 as KGHSH and CDR2 as LQKENI. The CDR3 loop is CASSEGVALLF. The CDR3 DNA reads TGTGCCAGCTCAGAGGGGGTAGCACTACTCTTC.

The chain couples TRBV24-1 to TRBJ1-2; no clear D. The CDR3 runs 13 residues. Per the germline V gene, CDR1 is KGHDR and CDR2 is SFDVKD. The germline V and J ends were trimmed by 1 base and 7 bases, with 9 bases remaining between them. CDR3 sequence (DNA): TGTGCCACCAGTGATTTCAGCGGGGTTGGCTACACCTTC. The encoded protein is CATSDFSGVGYTF.

The chain is built from TRBV7-3 and TRBJ2-2; possible D gene TRBD2, 5 bases. Trimming pared 5 bases from V and 6 bases from J, leaving 13 bases between. The CDR3 runs to 14 residues. The germline V gene encodes CDR1 SGHTA and CDR2 FQGTGA. CDR3 bases: TGTGCCAGCAGCCCCGCCGTGGGAGCCGGGGAGCTGTTTTTT. It encodes CASSPAVGAGELFF.

The V and J genes are TRBV10-2 and TRBJ1-5; D gene unclear. Per germline, CDR1 WSHSY and CDR2 SAAADI. V dropped 0 bases and J dropped 0 bases, with 12 bases sitting between them. This CDR3 region has 17 residues. The CDR3 DNA sequence: TGCGCCAGCAGTGAGTCGTCTACCCCCTATAGCAATCAGCCCCAGCATTTT. Translation gives CASSESSTPYSNQPQHF.

The V call is TRBV19, the J call TRBJ2-2, with 7 bases lining up with TRBD2. The CDR3 loop spans 14 amino acids. Germline V gives CDR1 LNHDA, CDR2 SQIVND (reference sequence). The trim removed 5 bases at V and 7 bases at J, leaving 7 bases unmatched. The chain's CDR3 is CASSPGTKGGELFF. In DNA, the CDR3 is TGTGCCAGTAGTCCAGGGACTAAAGGCGGGGAGCTGTTTTTT.

DNA of the CDR3: TGTGCCAGCAGCGTAGCCTCAGGGCGGGGAAACACCATATATTTT. This sequence encodes CASSVASGRGNTIYF. This rearrangement joins TRBV9 to TRBJ1-3; possibly TRBD1 for D (5 bases). The CDR3 is 15 residues long. V lost 0 bases and J lost 4, with 11 bases in between. The germline V gene has CDR1 SGDLS and CDR2 YYNGEE.

The chain recombines TRBV7-9 with TRBJ2-1; 7 positions match TRBD2. In germline, CDR1 is SEHNR, CDR2 FQNEAQ (reference sequence). Trimming at V came to 1 base and at J to 6 bases, leaving 12 bases not matched to a gene. This CDR3 has 17 amino acids. In DNA, the CDR3 is TGTGCCAGCAGCTTAGAAGCCTCCGGGCTAGCGGTCAATGAGCAGTTCTTC. This codes for CASSLEASGLAVNEQFF. The variable domain in full, with the rest retrieved from reference TRBV7-9 and TRBJ2-1, is DTGVSQNPRHKITKRGQNVTFRCDPISEHNRLYWYRQTLGQGPEFLTYFQNEAQLEKSRLLSDRFSAERPKGSFSTLEIQRTEQGDSAMYLCASSLEASGLAVNEQFFGPGTRLTVL.

The rearrangement joins TRBV27 to TRBJ2-7; D remains unclear. This CDR3 has 14 amino acids. Trimming cost V 5 bases and J 2 bases, with 13 bases left between them. Germline assignment: CDR1 MNHEY and CDR2 SMNVEV (reference sequence). The CDR3 loop is CASSPWNRAYEQYF. CDR3 nucleotide sequence: TGTGCCAGCAGTCCCTGGAACAGAGCCTACGAGCAGTACTTC.

The chain is built from TRBV7-9 and TRBJ2-2; 7 bases fit TRBD1. V lost 5 bases and J lost 1; bases outside the gene matches: 4. This CDR3 is built from 15 residues. The germline gives CDR1 SEHNR, CDR2 FQNEAQ (reference sequence). The CDR3: CASSPRDRNTGELFF. The CDR3 bases are TGTGCCAGCAGCCCTCGGGACAGGAACACCGGGGAGCTGTTTTTT.